Following are 6 T cell receptor beta chains from one sample sequenced in a study of blood T cell repertoires in COVID-19. Clones were sequenced by immunoSEQ multiplex PCR, and TCRdb holds only the in-frame ones, with some missing. Here the sample spans some 40,000 clones, 85% to 95% being singletons. Sequencing was carried out using peripheral blood. These TCRs come from a man aged 45 to 65 with COVID-19, enrolled during active disease.

The chain uses TRBV30 and TRBJ1-1; D remains ambiguous. The CDR3 is made up of 14 amino acids. The ends were cut back, 4 bases at V and 5 bases at J, with 17 bases in the middle. Germline-derived CDR1 and CDR2 are GTSNPN and SVGIG (reference sequence). CDR3: CAWNGRGGGTEAFF. The CDR3 nucleotides read TGTGCCTGGAATGGTCGGGGAGGCGGTACTGAAGCTTTCTTT.

CDR3 region: CASSQVAGGISNQPQHF. The CDR3 bases are TGCGCCAGCAGCCAGGTGGCAGGGGGTATCAGCAATCAGCCCCAGCATTTT. This chain joins TRBV4-1 and TRBJ1-5, with 7 bases aligning to TRBD1. Germline CDR1 MGHRA, CDR2 YSYEKL. Trimming removed 3 bases from V and 1 base from J; junction bases left unmatched: 9. The CDR3 spans 17 residues.

This clone was counted between two and nine times. The chain combines TRBV5-1 with TRBJ1-5; D is unresolved. The V and J ends lost 8 bases and 8 bases respectively, with 17 bases between them. From germline, CDR1 is SGHRS and CDR2 YFSETQ. This CDR3 has 13 residues. The CDR3 region is CARDSGCVKPQHF. DNA for the CDR3: TGCGCCAGAGATTCCGGTTGTGTAAAGCCCCAGCATTTT.

V is TRBV10-3 and J is TRBJ2-3; TRBD1 might be the D (6 bases). The CDR3 length is 19 residues. V was pared by 2 bases and J by 1 base, with 22 bases between. CDR1 is ENHRY, CDR2 SYGVKD, per germline. CDR3 in amino acids: CAISEPQGRRLVGTDTQYF. CDR3 nucleotide sequence: TGTGCCATCAGTGAGCCTCAGGGGAGACGGTTAGTGGGCACAGATACGCAGTATTTT.

The chain recombines TRBV5-1 with TRBJ2-3, with D unclear. The length of the CDR3 is 14 residues. Germline V lookup: CDR1 SGHRS, CDR2 YFSETQ. V lost 0 bases, J lost 0 bases, and 5 bases lay in between. The CDR3 reads CASSLVLSTDTQYF. The CDR3 DNA follows: TGCGCCAGCAGCTTGGTGCTAAGCACAGATACGCAGTATTTT.

This clone has a single count. The gene calls are TRBV7-9 and TRBJ2-3; no clear D. Per germline, CDR1 SEHNR and CDR2 FQNEAQ (reference sequence). This CDR3 has 12 residues. With 8 bases removed from V and 2 bases from J, the gap between germline ends came to 8 bases. The CDR3 DNA reads TGTGCCAGCTCCCCTCCCACAGATACGCAGTATTTT. Translating it yields CASSPPTDTQYF.